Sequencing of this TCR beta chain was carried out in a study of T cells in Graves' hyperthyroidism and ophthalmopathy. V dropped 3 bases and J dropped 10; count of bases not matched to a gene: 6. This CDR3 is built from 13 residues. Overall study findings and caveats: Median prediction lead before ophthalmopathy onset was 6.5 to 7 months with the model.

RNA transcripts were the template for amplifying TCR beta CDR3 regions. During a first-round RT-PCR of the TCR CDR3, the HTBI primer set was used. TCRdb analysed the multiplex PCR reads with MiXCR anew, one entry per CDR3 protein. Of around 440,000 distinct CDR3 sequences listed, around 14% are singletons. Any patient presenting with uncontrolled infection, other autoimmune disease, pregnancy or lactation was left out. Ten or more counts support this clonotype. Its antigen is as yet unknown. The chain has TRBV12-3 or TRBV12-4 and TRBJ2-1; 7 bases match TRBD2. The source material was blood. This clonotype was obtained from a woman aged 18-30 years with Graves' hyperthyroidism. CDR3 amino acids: CASSLQLAREQFF. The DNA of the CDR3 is TGTGCCAGCAGTTTGCAACTAGCGCGAGAGCAGTTCTTC.